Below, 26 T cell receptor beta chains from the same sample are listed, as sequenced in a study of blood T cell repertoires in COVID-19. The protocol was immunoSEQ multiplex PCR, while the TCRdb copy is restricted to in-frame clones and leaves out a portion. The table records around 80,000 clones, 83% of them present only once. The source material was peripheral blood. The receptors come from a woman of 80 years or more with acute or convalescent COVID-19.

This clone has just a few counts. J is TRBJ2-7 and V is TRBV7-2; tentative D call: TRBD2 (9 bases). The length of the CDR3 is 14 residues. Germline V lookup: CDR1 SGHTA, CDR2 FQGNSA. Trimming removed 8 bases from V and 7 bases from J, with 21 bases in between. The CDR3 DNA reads TGTGCCAGCCAGGGGGCGGGAGGGCCGAGGGAGCAGTACTTC. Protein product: CASQGAGGPREQYF.

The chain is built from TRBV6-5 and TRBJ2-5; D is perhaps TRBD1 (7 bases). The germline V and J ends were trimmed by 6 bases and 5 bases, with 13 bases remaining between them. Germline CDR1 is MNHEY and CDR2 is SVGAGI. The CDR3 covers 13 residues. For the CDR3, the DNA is TGTGCCAGCAGGTTGACAGGGAGGGAGACCCAGTACTTC. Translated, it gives CASRLTGRETQYF.

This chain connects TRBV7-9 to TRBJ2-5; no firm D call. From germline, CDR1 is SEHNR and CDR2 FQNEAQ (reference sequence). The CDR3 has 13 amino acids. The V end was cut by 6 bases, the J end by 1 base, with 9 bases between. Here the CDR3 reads CASSVAAQETQYF. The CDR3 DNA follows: TGTGCCAGCAGTGTAGCCGCCCAAGAGACCCAGTACTTC.

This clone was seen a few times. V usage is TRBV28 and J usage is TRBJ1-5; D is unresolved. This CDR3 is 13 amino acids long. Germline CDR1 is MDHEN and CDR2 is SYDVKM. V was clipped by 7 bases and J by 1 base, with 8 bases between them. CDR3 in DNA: TGTGCCAGCAACTCTCACAGCAATCAGCCCCAGCATTTT. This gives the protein CASNSHSNQPQHF.

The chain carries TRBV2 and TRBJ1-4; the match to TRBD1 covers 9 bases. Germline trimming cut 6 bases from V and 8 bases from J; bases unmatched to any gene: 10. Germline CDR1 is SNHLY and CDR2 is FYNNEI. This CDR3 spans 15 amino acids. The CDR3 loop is CASRENRGLEEKLFF. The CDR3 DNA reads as TGTGCCAGCAGGGAAAACAGGGGGCTTGAAGAAAAACTGTTTTTT.

CDR3 coding DNA: TGTGCCAGCAGTTCCCGGGTGGGTCAGCCCCAGCATTTT. Protein: CASSSRVGQPQHF. The chain uses TRBV12-3 or TRBV12-4 and TRBJ1-5; D not resolved. This CDR3 has 13 amino acids. With 4 bases removed from V and 6 bases from J, the gap between germline ends came to 10 bases.

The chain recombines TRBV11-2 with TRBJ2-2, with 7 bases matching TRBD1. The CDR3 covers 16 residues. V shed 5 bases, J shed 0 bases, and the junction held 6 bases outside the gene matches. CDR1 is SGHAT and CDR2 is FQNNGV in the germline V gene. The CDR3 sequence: CASSITTGSNTGELFF. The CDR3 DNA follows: TGTGCCAGCAGCATTACGACAGGGTCGAACACCGGGGAGCTGTTTTTT.

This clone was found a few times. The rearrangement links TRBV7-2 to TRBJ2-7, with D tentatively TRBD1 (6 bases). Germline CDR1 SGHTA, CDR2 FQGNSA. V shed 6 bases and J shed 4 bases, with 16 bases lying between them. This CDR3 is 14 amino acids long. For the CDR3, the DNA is TGTGCCAGCAGAGGAGGACAGCACAAATACGAGCAGTACTTC. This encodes CASRGGQHKYEQYF.

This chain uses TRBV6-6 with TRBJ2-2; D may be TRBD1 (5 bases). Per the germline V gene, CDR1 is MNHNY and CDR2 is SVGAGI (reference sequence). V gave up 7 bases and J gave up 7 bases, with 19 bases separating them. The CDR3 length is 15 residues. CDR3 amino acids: CASKQGWGRGGELFF. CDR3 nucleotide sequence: TGTGCCAGCAAGCAGGGATGGGGTCGTGGCGGGGAGCTGTTTTTT.

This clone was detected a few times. CDR3 protein: CASSEARQGEQPQHF. DNA of the CDR3: TGTGCCAGCAGTGAAGCAAGACAGGGCGAGCAGCCCCAGCATTTT. The rearrangement links TRBV6-1 to TRBJ1-5, with 7 positions matching TRBD1. Unmatched junction bases numbered 6, after V lost 0 bases and J lost 7 bases. The CDR3 extends over 15 amino acids. The germline V gene has CDR1 MNHNS and CDR2 SASEGT.

The CDR3 DNA follows: TGTGCCAGCAGTCTGGCAGGGGAAGACGGGGAGCTGTTTTTT. Residues: CASSLAGEDGELFF. The chain links TRBV25-1 to TRBJ2-2; perhaps TRBD1 as D (6 bases). Germline values: CDR1 MGHDK, CDR2 SYGVNS. This CDR3 is 14 amino acids long. Trimming pared 5 bases from V and 7 bases from J, leaving 14 bases between. The complete variable domain, with remaining parts taken from reference TRBV25-1 and TRBJ2-2, reads EADIYQTPRYLVIGTGKKITLECSQTMGHDKMYWYQQDPGMELHLIHYSYGVNSTEKGDLSSESTVSRIRTEHFPLTLESARPSHTSQYLCASSLAGEDGELFFGEGSRLTVL.

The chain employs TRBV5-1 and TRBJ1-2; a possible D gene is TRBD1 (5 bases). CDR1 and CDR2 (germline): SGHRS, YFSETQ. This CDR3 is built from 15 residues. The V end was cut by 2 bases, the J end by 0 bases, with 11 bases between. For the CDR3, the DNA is TGCGCCAGCAGCTTTATGGGGGACTCTAACTATGGCTACACCTTC. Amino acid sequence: CASSFMGDSNYGYTF.

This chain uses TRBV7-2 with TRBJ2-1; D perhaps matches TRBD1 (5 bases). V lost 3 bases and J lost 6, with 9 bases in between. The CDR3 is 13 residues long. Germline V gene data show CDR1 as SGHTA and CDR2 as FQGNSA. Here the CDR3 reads CASSFGALNEQFF. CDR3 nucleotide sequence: TGTGCCAGCAGCTTTGGGGCCCTCAATGAGCAGTTCTTC. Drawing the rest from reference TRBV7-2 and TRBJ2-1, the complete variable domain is GAGVSQSPSNKVTEKGKDVELRCDPISGHTALYWYRQSLGQGLEFLIYFQGNSAPDKSGLPSDRFSAERTGGSVSTLTIQRTQQEDSAVYLCASSFGALNEQFFGPGTRLTVL.

CDR3 sequence: CASSPRQAGPSPLHF. For the CDR3, the DNA is TGTGCCAGCAGCCCAAGACAGGCCGGCCCCTCTCCCCTCCACTTT. The chain has TRBV7-2 and TRBJ1-6; the D gene is possibly TRBD1 (6 bases). The germline CDR1 and CDR2 sequences are SGHTA and FQGNSA. The CDR3 spans 15 residues. Trimming stripped 5 bases from V and 13 bases from J, with 21 bases between.

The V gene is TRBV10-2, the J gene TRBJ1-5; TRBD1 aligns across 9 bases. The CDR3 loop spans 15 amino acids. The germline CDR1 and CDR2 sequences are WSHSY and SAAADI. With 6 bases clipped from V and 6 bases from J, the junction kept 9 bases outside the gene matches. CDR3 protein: CASSDQQGAGQPQHF. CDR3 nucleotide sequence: TGCGCCAGCAGCGACCAACAGGGGGCTGGTCAGCCCCAGCATTTT.

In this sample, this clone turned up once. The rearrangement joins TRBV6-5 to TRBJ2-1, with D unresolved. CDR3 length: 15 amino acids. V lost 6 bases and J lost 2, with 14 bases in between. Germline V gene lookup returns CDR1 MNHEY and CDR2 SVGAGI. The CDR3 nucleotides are TGTGCCAGCAGCCCAAACTCTCAGGCCTACAATGAGCAGTTCTTC. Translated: CASSPNSQAYNEQFF.

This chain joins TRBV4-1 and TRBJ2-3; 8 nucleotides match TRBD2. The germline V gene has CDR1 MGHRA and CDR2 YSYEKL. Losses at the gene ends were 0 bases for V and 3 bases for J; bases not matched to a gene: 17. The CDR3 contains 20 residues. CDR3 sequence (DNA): TGCGCCAGCAGCCAAGACGGGTGGGCCAGCGGGAGCGTTGAGACAGATACGCAGTATTTT. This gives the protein CASSQDGWASGSVETDTQYF.

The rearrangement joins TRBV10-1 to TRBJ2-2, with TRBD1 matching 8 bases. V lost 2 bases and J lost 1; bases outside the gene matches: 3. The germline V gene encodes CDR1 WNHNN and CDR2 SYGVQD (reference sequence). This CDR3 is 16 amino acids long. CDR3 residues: CASSEAGQGNTGELFF. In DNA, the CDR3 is TGCGCCAGCAGTGAGGCCGGACAGGGGAACACCGGGGAGCTGTTTTTT.

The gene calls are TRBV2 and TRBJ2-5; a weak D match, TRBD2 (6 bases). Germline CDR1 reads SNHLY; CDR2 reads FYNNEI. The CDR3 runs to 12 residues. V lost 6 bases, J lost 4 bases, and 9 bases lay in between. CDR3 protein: CASRRETETQYF. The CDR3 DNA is TGTGCCAGCAGGCGGGAAACAGAGACCCAGTACTTC.

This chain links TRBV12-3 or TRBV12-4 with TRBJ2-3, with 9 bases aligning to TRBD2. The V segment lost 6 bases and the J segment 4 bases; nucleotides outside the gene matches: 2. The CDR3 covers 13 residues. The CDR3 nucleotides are TGTGCCAGCAGGCTAGCGGGACCAGATACGCAGTATTTT. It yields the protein CASRLAGPDTQYF.

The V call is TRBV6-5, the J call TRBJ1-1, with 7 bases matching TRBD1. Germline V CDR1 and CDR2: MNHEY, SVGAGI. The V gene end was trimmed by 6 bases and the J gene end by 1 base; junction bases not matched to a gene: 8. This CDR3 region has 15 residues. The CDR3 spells CASSLQTGQNTEAFF. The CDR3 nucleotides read TGTGCCAGCAGCCTCCAGACAGGGCAGAACACTGAAGCTTTCTTT.

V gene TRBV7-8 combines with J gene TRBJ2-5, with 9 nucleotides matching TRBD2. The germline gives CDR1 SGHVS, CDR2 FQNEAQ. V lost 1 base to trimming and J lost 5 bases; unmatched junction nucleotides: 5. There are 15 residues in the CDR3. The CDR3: CASSLELAGFETQYF. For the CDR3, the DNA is TGTGCCAGCAGCTTAGAGCTAGCGGGATTTGAGACCCAGTACTTC.

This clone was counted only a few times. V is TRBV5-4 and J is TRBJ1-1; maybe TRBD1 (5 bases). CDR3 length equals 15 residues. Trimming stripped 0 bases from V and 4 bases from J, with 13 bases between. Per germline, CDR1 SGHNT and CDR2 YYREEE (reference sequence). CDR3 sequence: CASSLDGGGGTEAFF. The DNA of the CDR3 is TGTGCCAGCAGCTTGGATGGGGGAGGTGGCACTGAAGCTTTCTTT.

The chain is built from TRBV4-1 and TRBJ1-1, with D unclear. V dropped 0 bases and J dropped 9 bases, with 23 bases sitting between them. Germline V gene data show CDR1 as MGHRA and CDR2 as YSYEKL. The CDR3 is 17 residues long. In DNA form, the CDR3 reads TGCGCCAGCAGCCAAGAGGTTGATCCTCGCGGGCAGTTGAAAGCTTTCTTT. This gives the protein CASSQEVDPRGQLKAFF.

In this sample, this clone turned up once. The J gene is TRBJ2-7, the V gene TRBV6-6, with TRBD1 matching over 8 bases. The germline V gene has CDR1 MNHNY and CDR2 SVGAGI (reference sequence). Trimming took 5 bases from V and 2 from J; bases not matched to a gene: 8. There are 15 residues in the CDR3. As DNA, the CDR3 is TGTGCCAGCAGTATAGGACAGGGTTTCCCCTACGAGCAGTACTTC. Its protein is CASSIGQGFPYEQYF.

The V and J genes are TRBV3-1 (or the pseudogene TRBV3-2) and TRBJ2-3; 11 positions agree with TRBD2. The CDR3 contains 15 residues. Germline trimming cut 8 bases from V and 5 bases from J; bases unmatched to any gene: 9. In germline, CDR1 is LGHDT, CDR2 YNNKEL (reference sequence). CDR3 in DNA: TGTGCCAGCGGTGGGACTAGCGGAGGGAGAGATACGCAGTATTTT. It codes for CASGGTSGGRDTQYF.